The 12 T cell receptor beta chains below were found in one sample sequenced in a study of shared clonotypes between healthy human individuals. The table came from immunoSEQ multiplex PCR; TCRdb's copy has only in-frame clones and leaves some out. This table has about 2.3 million clones, under 95% appearing once. Sample: naive CD4+ T cells from PBMCs. The subset denotes: CD45RA+ positively selected. The receptors come from a man aged 18 to 29 in good health. Some clones in this sample may be carry-over from other donors' samples.

This clone was counted once. V usage is TRBV28 and J usage is TRBJ2-7; 7 bases align to TRBD2. The J segment lost 5 bases and the V segment lost 6 bases, leaving 16 bases of the junction unmatched. The CDR3 spans 16 residues. Looked up from germline, CDR1 is MDHEN and CDR2 is SYDVKM. The CDR3 loop reads CASSPLGGGPSHEQYF. Here the CDR3 DNA reads TGTGCCAGCAGCCCTCTTGGGGGAGGGCCTAGTCACGAGCAGTACTTC.

V and J are TRBV28 and TRBJ1-3; no clear D. The length of the CDR3 is 17 residues. V lost 5 bases, J lost 0 bases, and 17 bases lay in between. Looked up from germline, CDR1 is MDHEN and CDR2 is SYDVKM. CDR3 in DNA: TGTGCCAGCAGTCCCAGTGGAGGTGGCCTCTCTGGAAACACCATATATTTT. Its translation: CASSPSGGGLSGNTIYF.

The V gene is TRBV30, the J gene TRBJ2-5; D possibly corresponds to TRBD2 (6 bases). This CDR3 region has 13 residues. Germline CDR1 and CDR2: GTSNPN and SVGIG (reference sequence). With 3 bases removed from V and 4 bases from J, the gap between germline ends came to 12 bases. CDR3 coding DNA: TGTGCCTGGAGCCCGGGACTCGGAGAGACCCAGTACTTC. It codes for CAWSPGLGETQYF.

The rearrangement links TRBV18 to TRBJ2-7, with D perhaps assigned TRBD1 or TRBD2 (5 bases each). Germline CDR1 KGHSH, CDR2 LQKENI. V was shortened by 1 base and J by 2 bases, with 15 bases between the two germline ends. The CDR3 contains 16 residues. The CDR3 nucleotides read TGTGCCAGCTCACCACTCCGGGACCCCAGGGCCTACGAGCAGTACTTC. Translated, it gives CASSPLRDPRAYEQYF.

As concerns this clone: The junction and the germline gene differ at one end; a read error may be behind it. The chain carries TRBV2 and TRBJ1-2; D gene ambiguous. The length of the CDR3 is 13 residues. CDR1 and CDR2 (germline): SNHLY, FYNNEI. CDR3 amino acids: CVSGLGPNYGYTF. The CDR3, as DNA: TGTGTCAGCGGGTTAGGGCCGAACTATGGCTACACCTTC.

The rearrangement joins TRBV5-4 to TRBJ1-5; 7 nucleotides agree with TRBD1. Germline CDR1 is SGHNT and CDR2 is YYREEE (reference sequence). Losses at the gene ends were 5 bases for V and 4 bases for J; bases not matched to a gene: 15. This CDR3 has 17 residues. The CDR3 spells CASSRWMGQGENQPQHF. The CDR3 coding sequence is TGTGCCAGCAGTAGGTGGATGGGGCAGGGGGAAAATCAGCCCCAGCATTTT.

Comments on this clone: Additional DNA sequences in this sample encode the identical CDR3. The V and J genes are TRBV5-1 and TRBJ2-5; the D gene is possibly TRBD1 (6 bases). V shed 3 bases and J shed 1 base, with 10 bases lying between them. Per germline, CDR1 SGHRS and CDR2 YFSETQ. The CDR3 covers 14 residues. In DNA, the CDR3 is TGCGCCAGCAGCTCACAGGGATTCCAAGAGACCCAGTACTTC. This sequence encodes CASSSQGFQETQYF.

The V call is TRBV15, the J call TRBJ1-2; D is possibly TRBD1 (5 bases). CDR3 length equals 15 residues. CDR1 and CDR2 from the germline V gene are LNHNV and YYDKDF (reference sequence). V gave up 5 bases and J gave up 5 bases, with 18 bases separating them. CDR3 sequence: CATSLPNGAIYGYTF. In DNA, the CDR3 is TGTGCCACCAGCTTACCCAACGGGGCCATATATGGCTACACCTTC.

This clone was detected once. The chain couples TRBV7-6 to TRBJ1-1, with a possible D match to TRBD1 (6 bases). The CDR3 sequence is 15 residues long. Trimming shortened V by 5 bases and J by 0 bases, and 13 bases separated the two germline ends. Germline CDR1 and CDR2: SGHVS and FNYEAQ. In DNA, the CDR3 is TGTGCCAGCAGCGCCCTTGACAGGCTGAACACTGAAGCTTTCTTT. Encoded protein: CASSALDRLNTEAFF.

This chain joins TRBV7-9 and TRBJ2-1, with 9 nucleotides matching TRBD2. The length of the CDR3 is 19 residues. The germline V gene encodes CDR1 SEHNR and CDR2 FQNEAQ (reference sequence). The J segment lost 0 bases and the V segment lost 5 bases, leaving 14 bases of the junction unmatched. The CDR3 reads CASSLRTSALQSSYNEQFF. The DNA for the CDR3 is TGTGCCAGCAGCCTTCGGACTAGCGCACTCCAAAGCTCCTACAATGAGCAGTTCTTC. The whole variable domain, remainder taken from reference TRBV7-9 and TRBJ2-1, is DTGVSQNPRHKITKRGQNVTFRCDPISEHNRLYWYRQTLGQGPEFLTYFQNEAQLEKSRLLSDRFSAERPKGSFSTLEIQRTEQGDSAMYLCASSLRTSALQSSYNEQFFGPGTRLTVL.

This rearrangement joins TRBV4-1 to TRBJ1-4; no definite D call. The CDR3 sequence is 14 residues long. V was pared by 8 bases and J by 0 bases, with 10 bases between. Per germline, CDR1 MGHRA and CDR2 YSYEKL. CDR3: CASRLNPTNEKLFF. CDR3 nucleotide sequence: TGCGCCAGCCGACTAAACCCAACTAATGAAAAACTGTTTTTT.

This clone was seen once. V and J are TRBV19 and TRBJ1-5, with a weak D call TRBD1 (6 bases). V shed 3 bases and J shed 2 bases, with 14 bases lying between them. This CDR3 is built from 16 residues. Germline CDR1 LNHDA, CDR2 SQIVND (reference sequence). CDR3 region: CASSIWGGLGNQPQHF. The CDR3 region has the DNA TGTGCCAGTAGTATCTGGGGGGGGCTGGGCAATCAGCCCCAGCATTTT. Drawing the rest from reference TRBV19 and TRBJ1-5, the complete variable domain is DGGITQSPKYLFRKEGQNVTLSCEQNLNHDAMYWYRQDPGQGLRLIYYSQIVNDFQKGDIAEGYSVSREKKESFPLTVTSAQKNPTAFYLCASSIWGGLGNQPQHFGDGTRLSIL.